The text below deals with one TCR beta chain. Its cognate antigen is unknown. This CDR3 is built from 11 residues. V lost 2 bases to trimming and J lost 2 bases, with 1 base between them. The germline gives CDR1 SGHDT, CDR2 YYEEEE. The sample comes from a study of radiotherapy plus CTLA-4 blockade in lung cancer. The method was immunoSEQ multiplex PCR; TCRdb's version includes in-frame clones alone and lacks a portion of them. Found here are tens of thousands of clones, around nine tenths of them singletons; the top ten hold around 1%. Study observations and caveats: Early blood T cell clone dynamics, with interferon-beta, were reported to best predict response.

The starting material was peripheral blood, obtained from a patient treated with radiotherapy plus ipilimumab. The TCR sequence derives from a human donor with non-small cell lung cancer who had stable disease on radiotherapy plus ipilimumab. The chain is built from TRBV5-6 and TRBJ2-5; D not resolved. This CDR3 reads CASSFQETQYF. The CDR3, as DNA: TGTGCCAGCAGCTTTCAAGAGACCCAGTACTTC.